The T cell receptor (beta chain) under discussion was sequenced for a study of T-cell reconstitution after alpha-beta-depleted transplantation in children. As concerns this clonotype: Its cognate antigen is unknown.

Study observations and caveats: Counts and diversity of T cells one year after transplant came mostly from newly produced T cells.

V lost 6 bases to trimming and J lost 4 bases; unmatched junction nucleotides: 10. The CDR3 length is 14 residues. Germline loops: CDR1 DFQATT, CDR2 SNEGSKA (reference sequence). During its preparation, the TCRbeta library received unique molecular identifiers. One entry per CDR3 protein results from TCRdb running MiXCR on the PCR reads. Of 450,000 to 700,000 distinct CDR3 sequences in the sample, more than 20% were seen once. The source was PBMCs, collected before TCRalphabeta/CD19-depleted stem cell transplant. The chain has TRBV20-1 and TRBJ2-7; 9 nucleotides match TRBD2. The TCR sequence derives from a boy younger than two with Wiskott-Aldrich syndrome, due to receive a stem cell transplant. Written as DNA, the CDR3 is TGCAGTGCCAAACTTCAGCGGGAGGAATACGAGCAGTACTTC. Residues: CSAKLQREEYEQYF.